A single sample is the source of the 31 T cell receptor beta chains below, sequenced in a study of T cells in pancreatic ductal adenocarcinoma. Assay used: immunoSEQ multiplex PCR; TCRdb lists only in-frame clones, some missing. Of about 16,000 clones in the sample, around nine tenths were seen once. The selected patients with pancreatic ductal adenocarcinoma had surgery but no neoadjuvant therapy. The sample taken for sequencing was PBMCs. Receptors were obtained from a human donor with pancreatic ductal adenocarcinoma.

The chain has TRBV28 and TRBJ2-5; D is unresolved. Germline V CDR1 and CDR2: MDHEN, SYDVKM. V gave up 1 base and J gave up 2 bases, with 5 bases separating them. The CDR3 spans 13 residues. This CDR3 is CASSLFEQETQYF. The CDR3 bases are TGTGCCAGCAGTTTATTTGAGCAAGAGACCCAGTACTTC.

The J gene is TRBJ2-1, the V gene TRBV4-1; D gene ambiguous. V gave up 0 bases and J gave up 7 bases, with 13 bases separating them. The CDR3 loop spans 15 amino acids. Germline CDR1 reads MGHRA; CDR2 reads YSYEKL. DNA of the CDR3: TGCGCCAGCAGCCAAGAATCGAGATCCGGGAATGAGCAGTTCTTC. Its protein product is CASSQESRSGNEQFF.

This sequence joins TRBV6-5 and TRBJ1-1; tentative D call: TRBD1 (5 bases). Trimming cost V 7 bases and J 3 bases, with 9 bases left between them. Germline assignment: CDR1 MNHEY and CDR2 SVGAGI. The CDR3 totals 12 residues. The CDR3 region is CASKQVDTEAFF. The CDR3 nucleotides read TGTGCCAGCAAACAGGTCGACACTGAAGCTTTCTTT.

J is TRBJ1-1 and V is TRBV9; TRBD1 aligns across 9 bases. Germline V gives CDR1 SGDLS, CDR2 YYNGEE. V gave up 3 bases and J gave up 7 bases; unmatched junction bases: 16. The CDR3 is made up of 17 amino acids. Written as DNA, the CDR3 is TGTGCCAGCAGCGACCGACCATATCGGACAGGGGAAATTGAAGCTTTCTTT. Translated, it gives CASSDRPYRTGEIEAFF.

The chain joins TRBV28 to TRBJ1-1, with 10 bases that match TRBD1. The CDR3 runs 13 residues. Trimming cost V 5 bases and J 7 bases; bases outside gene matches: 4. Germline-derived CDR1 and CDR2 are MDHEN and SYDVKM. The CDR3 region is CASSTGQGFEAFF. In DNA form, the CDR3 reads TGTGCCAGCAGTACGGGACAGGGGTTTGAAGCTTTCTTT.

The J gene is TRBJ2-6, the V gene TRBV11-2; 11 positions agree with TRBD1. The CDR3 runs 17 residues. Germline lookup yields CDR1 SGHAT and CDR2 FQNNGV. V lost 5 bases and J lost 1; bases outside the gene matches: 4. The DNA for the CDR3 is TGTGCCAGCAGCCAGGGACAGGGGGAATCTGGGGCCAACGTCCTGACTTTC. This translates into CASSQGQGESGANVLTF.

The V and J genes are TRBV28 and TRBJ2-5; tentatively, D is TRBD1 (5 bases). Germline assignment: CDR1 MDHEN and CDR2 SYDVKM. V shed 5 bases and J shed 3 bases, with 13 bases lying between them. There are 14 residues in the CDR3. The CDR3 nucleotides read TGTGCCAGCAGTCCGATGGACATAGAAGAGACCCAGTACTTC. It translates to CASSPMDIEETQYF.

This clone has only a few counts. The chain combines TRBV7-9 with TRBJ2-3; 10 bases are a match to TRBD2. Germline V gene data show CDR1 as SEHNR and CDR2 as FQNEAQ (reference sequence). The length of the CDR3 is 16 residues. With 3 bases clipped from V and 0 bases from J, the junction kept 3 bases outside the gene matches. CDR3: CASSFASGGSTDTQYF. The DNA for the CDR3 is TGTGCCAGCAGCTTCGCTAGCGGGGGTAGCACAGATACGCAGTATTTT.

The J gene is TRBJ2-7, the V gene TRBV5-4, with 9 positions matching TRBD1. V lost 1 base to trimming and J lost 8 bases; unmatched junction nucleotides: 7. Germline V gene data show CDR1 as SGHNT and CDR2 as YYREEE (reference sequence). CDR3 length: 14 residues. This CDR3 reads CASSLWGQGNKQYF. Written as DNA, the CDR3 is TGTGCCAGCAGCTTGTGGGGACAGGGAAACAAGCAGTACTTC.

This chain uses TRBV7-2 with TRBJ2-3; tentatively, D is TRBD1 (5 bases). V was clipped by 8 bases and J by 2 bases, with 14 bases between them. The CDR3 is 14 amino acids. Germline V lookup: CDR1 SGHTA, CDR2 FQGNSA. Written as DNA, the CDR3 is TGTGCCAGCGGCCAGGGCAGGTTCACAGATACGCAGTATTTT. Residues: CASGQGRFTDTQYF.

The chain joins TRBV5-1 to TRBJ2-5, with D tentatively TRBD1 (7 bases). The CDR3 is made up of 13 amino acids. V dropped 4 bases and J dropped 3 bases, with 10 bases sitting between them. Per germline, CDR1 SGHRS and CDR2 YFSETQ. The CDR3 loop reads CASSARGEETQYF. The DNA of the CDR3 is TGCGCCAGCAGCGCCAGGGGGGAAGAGACCCAGTACTTC.

The V gene is TRBV9, the J gene TRBJ2-1, with 7 bases identical to TRBD2. The V and J ends lost 0 bases and 8 bases, in that order; junction bases with no gene match: 5. CDR3 size: 14 residues. Germline V CDR1 and CDR2: SGDLS, YYNGEE. CDR3 protein: CASSVVVGGDEQFF. The CDR3 nucleotides read TGTGCCAGCAGCGTAGTGGTTGGGGGGGATGAGCAGTTCTTC.

The genes are TRBV6-4 and TRBJ2-3; 7 bases are a match to TRBD1. The CDR3 spans 15 residues. V was clipped by 0 bases and J by 4 bases; unmatched bases: 4. Per the germline V gene, CDR1 is MRHNA and CDR2 is SNTAGT. Written as DNA, the CDR3 is TGTGCCAGCAGTGACTCGAGACAGGGCCCAGATACGCAGTATTTT. Translated: CASSDSRQGPDTQYF.

The chain joins TRBV7-2 to TRBJ1-5, with D possibly being TRBD1 (6 bases). The CDR3 spans 13 residues. CDR1 is SGHTA, CDR2 FQGNSA, per germline. Trimming cost V 6 bases and J 3 bases, with 9 bases left between them. The DNA of the CDR3 is TGTGCCAGCAGTGGGGGCCACAATCAGCCCCAGCATTTT. Protein product: CASSGGHNQPQHF.

The chain employs TRBV6-6 and TRBJ1-2; 8 bases line up with TRBD1. The germline CDR1 and CDR2 sequences are MNHNY and SVGAGI (reference sequence). The CDR3 loop spans 13 amino acids. V lost 8 bases, J lost 3 bases, and 5 bases stayed unmatched. CDR3 DNA: TGTGCCAGCGGCCGGGACAGGTACTATGGCTACACCTTC. As protein: CASGRDRYYGYTF.

This chain uses TRBV7-2 with TRBJ2-3; 14 bases line up with TRBD2. CDR3 length equals 15 residues. CDR1 is SGHTA, CDR2 FQGNSA, per germline. The J segment lost 4 bases and the V segment lost 5 bases, leaving 2 bases of the junction unmatched. The CDR3 sequence is CASSTGLAGADTQYF. The CDR3 DNA is TGTGCCAGCAGCACGGGACTAGCGGGGGCAGATACGCAGTATTTT. The variable domain in full, with the rest retrieved from reference TRBV7-2 and TRBJ2-3, is GAGVSQSPSNKVTEKGKDVELRCDPISGHTALYWYRQSLGQGLEFLIYFQGNSAPDKSGLPSDRFSAERTGGSVSTLTIQRTQQEDSAVYLCASSTGLAGADTQYFGPGTRLTVL.

V usage is TRBV18 and J usage is TRBJ1-1, with unresolved D. This CDR3 has 16 residues. The V end was cut by 0 bases, the J end by 2 bases, with 13 bases between. Looked up from germline, CDR1 is KGHSH and CDR2 is LQKENI. Written as DNA, the CDR3 is TGTGCCAGCTCACCACCACGGCCAGGTGTAAACACTGAAGCTTTCTTT. Translated, it gives CASSPPRPGVNTEAFF.

In its sample, this clone was seen a few times. V gene TRBV6-5 combines with J gene TRBJ1-5; TRBD1 is a possible D gene (5 bases). Germline V gene data show CDR1 as MNHEY and CDR2 as SVGAGI. This CDR3 spans 13 amino acids. The germline V and J ends were trimmed by 6 bases and 4 bases, with 10 bases remaining between them. This CDR3 reads CASSLQGNQPQHF. Here the CDR3 DNA reads TGTGCCAGCAGCCTCCAGGGTAATCAGCCCCAGCATTTT.

The V gene is TRBV10-3, the J gene TRBJ1-2; 8 nucleotides line up with TRBD1. Looked up from germline, CDR1 is ENHRY and CDR2 is SYGVKD. This CDR3 is 13 amino acids long. The ends lost 11 bases at V and 4 bases at J; junction bases unmatched: 9. The CDR3 DNA follows: TGTGCCTCCGGACAGGGATCTACCTATGGCTACACCTTC. Its protein product is CASGQGSTYGYTF.

This chain links TRBV11-2 with TRBJ2-3; 11 bases match TRBD1. The CDR3 covers 17 residues. Germline assignment: CDR1 SGHAT and CDR2 FQNNGV. V dropped 0 bases and J dropped 5; count of bases not matched to a gene: 7. CDR3 residues: CASSLETDRGRKDTQYF. CDR3 nucleotide sequence: TGTGCCAGCAGCTTAGAAACGGACAGGGGGCGGAAAGATACGCAGTATTTT.

The chain links TRBV7-2 to TRBJ2-6, with 9 bases aligning to TRBD1. The junction had 10 bases not matched to a gene; V was cut back by 4 bases and J by 0 bases. This CDR3 comprises 19 residues. Germline V gene data show CDR1 as SGHTA and CDR2 as FQGNSA. The CDR3 here is CASSSPVGTGRSGANVLTF. The CDR3 region has the DNA TGTGCCAGCAGCTCTCCCGTCGGGACAGGGCGCTCTGGGGCCAACGTCCTGACTTTC.

V is TRBV28 and J is TRBJ2-3, with D possibly being TRBD2 (6 bases). There are 18 residues in the CDR3. Germline CDR1 is MDHEN and CDR2 is SYDVKM. The V and J ends lost 2 bases and 6 bases respectively, with 24 bases between them. CDR3 sequence reads: CASSLNGYKGLEGDTQYF. CDR3 bases: TGTGCCAGCAGTTTAAACGGTTACAAAGGTTTGGAGGGGGATACGCAGTATTTT.

The V call is TRBV4-3, the J call TRBJ1-4; TRBD1 agrees at 9 bases. The CDR3 runs to 15 residues. V was clipped by 0 bases and J by 8 bases; unmatched bases: 4. The germline V gene encodes CDR1 LGHNA and CDR2 YSLEER. The CDR3 sequence: CASSQDDRGDEKLFF. The CDR3 nucleotides are TGCGCCAGCAGCCAAGATGACAGGGGGGACGAAAAACTGTTTTTT.

This clone was counted only a few times. CDR3 bases: TGTGCCAGCCTCCCTAGGGCGGGGGGGGCCAACGTCCTGACTTTC. Its translation: CASLPRAGGANVLTF. The chain links TRBV27 to TRBJ2-6, with D possibly being TRBD2 (6 bases). V was trimmed by 8 bases and J by 4 bases, leaving 15 bases between them. CDR1 and CDR2 from the germline V gene are MNHEY and SMNVEV (reference sequence). This CDR3 spans 15 amino acids.

This clone was detected a few times. This sequence joins TRBV27 and TRBJ1-6; tentative D call: TRBD1 (6 bases). From germline, CDR1 is MNHEY and CDR2 SMNVEV (reference sequence). CDR3 length equals 15 residues. V lost 2 bases and J lost 7, with 12 bases in between. CDR3 DNA: TGTGCCAGCAGTTTACAGACAGGTGACAATTCACCCCTCCACTTT. Encoded protein: CASSLQTGDNSPLHF.

V is TRBV9 and J is TRBJ1-2; a weak D match, TRBD1 (5 bases). V dropped 4 bases and J dropped 5 bases, with 30 bases sitting between them. CDR1 and CDR2 (germline): SGDLS, YYNGEE. The CDR3 has 19 residues. The DNA for the CDR3 is TGTGCCAGCAGCCCCAACCTAGAGAAACCGACAGCACCTCTATATGGCTACACCTTC. This codes for CASSPNLEKPTAPLYGYTF. The whole variable domain, filled in from reference TRBV9 and TRBJ1-2, reads DSGVTQTPKHLITATGQRVTLRCSPRSGDLSVYWYQQSLDQGLQFLIQYYNGEERAKGNILERFSAQQFPDLHSELNLSSLELGDSALYFCASSPNLEKPTAPLYGYTFGSGTRLTVV.

The chain has TRBV21-1 and TRBJ2-7; the table calls TRBD1, which could not be checked here. TRBV21-1 is tagged as a pseudogene. This CDR3 has 23 amino acids. This CDR3 reads CASRRLKPPNSRLHNRGIYEQYF. As DNA, the CDR3 is TGTGCCAGCAGAAGACTTAAACCTCCGAACAGTAGACTTCATAACAGGGGGATCTACGAGCAGTACTTC.

CDR3 sequence (DNA): TGTGCCAGCAGCTCGCGGGACTTCTATGGCTACACCTTC. Translating it yields CASSSRDFYGYTF. This rearrangement joins TRBV7-8 to TRBJ1-2, with D possibly being TRBD1 (5 bases). This CDR3 spans 13 amino acids. The germline V and J ends were trimmed by 4 bases and 4 bases, with 10 bases remaining between them. Germline CDR1 and CDR2: SGHVS and FQNEAQ.

The count of this clone is one. This chain links TRBV30 with TRBJ1-2; unclear D gene. V was clipped by 0 bases and J by 7 bases, with 6 bases between them. The CDR3 loop spans 11 amino acids. Germline V gene lookup returns CDR1 GTSNPN and CDR2 SVGIG (reference sequence). The CDR3 here is CAWSVRGGYTF. The CDR3 DNA sequence: TGTGCCTGGAGTGTACGAGGTGGCTACACCTTC.

The chain combines TRBV4-3 with TRBJ1-6, with D perhaps matching TRBD1 (6 bases). Germline CDR1 is LGHNA and CDR2 is YSLEER. V was cut by 0 bases and J by 14 bases, with 8 bases left in between. The CDR3 runs 12 residues. The CDR3 loop reads CASSQEAGALHF. The CDR3 nucleotides read TGCGCCAGCAGCCAAGAAGCAGGGGCCCTCCACTTT.

The V and J genes are TRBV28 and TRBJ2-6; D gene ambiguous. CDR1 is MDHEN, CDR2 SYDVKM, per germline. CDR3 size: 15 residues. Trimming left V 2 bases short and J 1 base short, with 6 bases between. In nucleotides, the CDR3 is TGTGCCAGCAGTTTAACTCCATCTGGGGCCAACGTCCTGACTTTC. It codes for CASSLTPSGANVLTF.